The 21 T cell receptor beta chains below all came from one sample that was sequenced in a study of cytomegalovirus exposure and HLA in healthy donors. PCR primers comprised 60 Vbeta and 13 Jbeta primers. Data came from immunoSEQ multiplex PCR; TCRdb stores just in-frame clones and leaves some out. The data hold 95,000 or so clones, with 81% observed a single time. Sequencing was done on a sample of PBMCs. These receptors came from a woman in her 70s in good health and CMV-seropositive.

The chain is built from TRBV7-8 and TRBJ1-1, with 7 bases lining up with TRBD1. V lost 5 bases and J lost 4; bases outside the gene matches: 4. This CDR3 comprises 13 residues. From germline, CDR1 is SGHVS and CDR2 FQNEAQ. CDR3 in amino acids: CASSPSGGTEAFF. The CDR3 nucleotides read TGTGCCAGCAGCCCTTCAGGGGGCACTGAAGCTTTCTTT.

The gene calls are TRBV4-3 and TRBJ2-1; D perhaps matches TRBD2 (6 bases). V was trimmed by 0 bases and J by 9 bases, leaving 6 bases between them. The CDR3 length is 12 residues. From germline, CDR1 is LGHNA and CDR2 YSLEER. The chain's CDR3 is CASSQEEGEQFF. The CDR3 DNA follows: TGCGCCAGCAGCCAAGAGGAGGGTGAGCAGTTCTTC.

The rearrangement uses TRBV7-2 and TRBJ2-7, with a weak D call TRBD2 (6 bases). V was clipped by 5 bases and J by 3 bases, with 11 bases between them. The CDR3 consists of 13 residues. Germline V CDR1 and CDR2: SGHTA, FQGNSA. CDR3 region: CASSHGTYYEQYF. CDR3 nucleotides: TGTGCCAGCAGCCACGGGACTTACTACGAGCAGTACTTC.

This clone was recorded only once. The V call is TRBV27, the J call TRBJ2-1; D may be TRBD2 (6 bases). The CDR3 totals 17 residues. Germline CDR1 and CDR2: MNHEY and SMNVEV (reference sequence). Trimming left V 6 bases short and J 5 bases short, with 23 bases between. The CDR3 DNA follows: TGTGCCAGCAGACGGACTTCCGGGACTTTCTCTAACAATGAGCAGTTCTTC. Translating it yields CASRRTSGTFSNNEQFF.

This clone appeared many times. This chain links TRBV6-4 with TRBJ2-2; D might be TRBD2 (5 bases). Trimming took 2 bases from V and 4 from J, leaving 5 bases between them. The CDR3 sequence is 13 residues long. Per germline, CDR1 MRHNA and CDR2 SNTAGT. In DNA form, the CDR3 reads TGTGCCAGCAGTGACGGGAGCACCGGGGAGCTGTTTTTT. Amino acid sequence: CASSDGSTGELFF.

Here the CDR3 DNA reads TGTGCCAGCACCTCGTCGGGAGCGACCGGGGAGCTGTTTTTT. Translated: CASTSSGATGELFF. This sequence joins TRBV7-9 and TRBJ2-2; D possibly corresponds to TRBD2 (6 bases). The CDR3 length is 14 residues. Per the germline V gene, CDR1 is SEHNR and CDR2 is FQNEAQ (reference sequence). Trimming pared 7 bases from V and 5 bases from J, leaving 14 bases between.

The J gene is TRBJ2-1, the V gene TRBV9, with D possibly being TRBD1 (6 bases). Trimming pared 0 bases from V and 6 bases from J, leaving 13 bases between. Germline V gene sequence: CDR1 SGDLS, CDR2 YYNGEE. The CDR3 length is 15 residues. The DNA for the CDR3 is TGTGCCAGCAGCGTAGGAGTTATCAGGGGCAATGAGCAGTTCTTC. Residues: CASSVGVIRGNEQFF.

This chain uses TRBV7-9 with TRBJ2-3; D might be TRBD2 (6 bases). This CDR3 comprises 14 residues. The germline V and J ends were trimmed by 7 bases and 2 bases, with 13 bases remaining between them. Per germline, CDR1 SEHNR and CDR2 FQNEAQ (reference sequence). CDR3 sequence: CASTVAGFTDTQYF. The CDR3, as DNA: TGTGCCAGCACCGTTGCGGGATTCACAGATACGCAGTATTTT.

This clone was detected only a few times. The chain is built from TRBV9 and TRBJ1-1, with TRBD1 matching 7 bases. Per germline, CDR1 SGDLS and CDR2 YYNGEE. CDR3 length: 14 residues. Trimming removed 6 bases from V and 3 bases from J; junction bases left unmatched: 8. CDR3 protein: CASTLQGSDTEAFF. The CDR3 DNA sequence: TGTGCCAGCACCCTACAGGGGTCCGACACTGAAGCTTTCTTT.

The chain links TRBV19 to TRBJ2-3, with TRBD1 as a possible D gene (5 bases). There are 15 residues in the CDR3. V lost 2 bases and J 2 bases, leaving 11 bases between the germline ends. Germline CDR1 and CDR2: LNHDA and SQIVND (reference sequence). The CDR3 sequence is CASSIWGLHTDTQYF. The CDR3 DNA reads as TGTGCCAGTAGTATATGGGGCCTCCACACAGATACGCAGTATTTT. The full variable domain, completed using reference TRBV19 and TRBJ2-3, is DGGITQSPKYLFRKEGQNVTLSCEQNLNHDAMYWYRQDPGQGLRLIYYSQIVNDFQKGDIAEGYSVSREKKESFPLTVTSAQKNPTAFYLCASSIWGLHTDTQYFGPGTRLTVL.

The chain uses TRBV7-2 and TRBJ2-7, with 9 bases lining up with TRBD2. V dropped 4 bases and J dropped 4; count of bases not matched to a gene: 5. Looked up from germline, CDR1 is SGHTA and CDR2 is FQGNSA. There are 14 residues in the CDR3. CDR3 region: CASSSPGLAYEQYF. For the CDR3, the DNA is TGTGCCAGCAGCTCCCCGGGACTAGCTTACGAGCAGTACTTC.

The V call is TRBV7-8, the J call TRBJ1-1, with a tentative D call TRBD1 (6 bases). The germline CDR1 and CDR2 sequences are SGHVS and FQNEAQ. The V end was cut by 2 bases, the J end by 7 bases, with 14 bases between. The CDR3 covers 14 residues. The CDR3 region has the DNA TGTGCCAGCAGCTTACCGGACAGCAACTATGAAGCTTTCTTT. The encoded protein is CASSLPDSNYEAFF. The full variable domain, completed using reference TRBV7-8 and TRBJ1-1, is GAGVSQSPRYKVAKRGQDVALRCDPISGHVSLFWYQQALGQGPEFLTYFQNEAQLDKSGLPSDRFFAERPEGSVSTLKIQRTQQEDSAVYLCASSLPDSNYEAFFGQGTRLTVV.

The chain carries TRBV5-1 and TRBJ1-1, with 8 bases that match TRBD1. CDR3 length equals 15 residues. CDR1 and CDR2 (germline): SGHRS, YFSETQ. The V gene end was trimmed by 3 bases and the J gene end by 2 bases; junction bases not matched to a gene: 6. The CDR3 spells CASSWGDRTNTEAFF. The CDR3 DNA follows: TGCGCCAGCAGCTGGGGGGACAGGACAAACACTGAAGCTTTCTTT.

The chain is built from TRBV5-1 and TRBJ2-5, with D perhaps matching TRBD2 (6 bases). From germline, CDR1 is SGHRS and CDR2 YFSETQ. This CDR3 has 15 residues. V lost 4 bases and J lost 0, with 13 bases in between. CDR3 sequence reads: CASSETGADQETQYF. The CDR3 DNA follows: TGCGCCAGCAGCGAAACGGGAGCGGACCAAGAGACCCAGTACTTC.

This clone showed up just a few times. The chain recombines TRBV6-5 with TRBJ1-2; 10 nucleotides line up with TRBD1. Germline CDR1 MNHEY, CDR2 SVGAGI. J was trimmed by 2 bases and V by 4 bases; bases with no gene match: 4. This CDR3 has 15 residues. CDR3 sequence reads: CASSSRDRGNYGYTF. In nucleotides, the CDR3 is TGTGCCAGCAGTTCACGGGACAGGGGCAACTATGGCTACACCTTC.

This clone has only a few counts. This chain uses TRBV19 with TRBJ1-1; weak D call: TRBD1 (5 bases). Deletions cut 8 bases from V and 4 bases from J, with 8 bases between. Germline lookup yields CDR1 LNHDA and CDR2 SQIVND (reference sequence). The CDR3 is made up of 11 amino acids. CDR3 DNA sequence: TGTGCCAGTCGGGACTCCACTGAAGCTTTCTTT. It codes for CASRDSTEAFF.

This chain joins TRBV7-3 and TRBJ2-3; D is possibly TRBD2 (6 bases). The CDR3 runs to 15 residues. Trimming shortened V by 0 bases and J by 3 bases, and 10 bases separated the two germline ends. Germline CDR1 reads SGHTA; CDR2 reads FQGTGA. Here the CDR3 DNA reads TGTGCCAGCAGCTTAACGGGGGGACGGACAGATACGCAGTATTTT. This encodes CASSLTGGRTDTQYF.

CDR3 in DNA: TGTGCCAGTACCGAAACAGGACAGGGCCATAGCAATCAGCCCCAGCATTTT. It translates to CASTETGQGHSNQPQHF. The chain recombines TRBV19 with TRBJ1-5, with 8 bases identical to TRBD1. The trim removed 7 bases at V and 0 bases at J, leaving 11 bases unmatched. The CDR3 has 17 amino acids. The germline CDR1 and CDR2 sequences are LNHDA and SQIVND (reference sequence). Full variable domain (missing parts from reference TRBV19 and TRBJ1-5): DGGITQSPKYLFRKEGQNVTLSCEQNLNHDAMYWYRQDPGQGLRLIYYSQIVNDFQKGDIAEGYSVSREKKESFPLTVTSAQKNPTAFYLCASTETGQGHSNQPQHFGDGTRLSIL.

The chain employs TRBV6-4 and TRBJ2-1, with D maybe TRBD1 (7 bases). The CDR3 length is 18 residues. V shed 6 bases and J shed 0 bases, with 21 bases lying between them. CDR1 is MRHNA, CDR2 SNTAGT, per germline. This CDR3 is CASSQGGHQRSSYNEQFF. The CDR3 DNA reads as TGTGCCAGCAGCCAGGGGGGACACCAACGAAGCTCCTACAATGAGCAGTTCTTC.

V gene TRBV6-1 combines with J gene TRBJ1-1; 7 positions match TRBD1. The germline gives CDR1 MNHNS, CDR2 SASEGT. V dropped 4 bases and J dropped 4; count of bases not matched to a gene: 3. The CDR3 extends over 13 amino acids. CDR3 region: CASSASGGTEAFF. CDR3 DNA sequence: TGTGCCAGCAGTGCATCAGGGGGCACTGAAGCTTTCTTT.

The chain links TRBV14 to TRBJ2-3; weak D call: TRBD1 (6 bases). From germline, CDR1 is SGHDN and CDR2 FVKESK. V lost 0 bases and J lost 2, with 12 bases in between. The CDR3 spans 16 residues. The CDR3 loop reads CASSQDWGRITDTQYF. CDR3 in DNA: TGTGCCAGCAGCCAAGATTGGGGGCGAATCACAGATACGCAGTATTTT.